The present T cell receptor (beta chain) was sequenced within a study of Ad26.COV2.S vaccination and SARS-CoV-2 variants (dated by TCRdb to the early 2020s). Looking at the study overall: Vaccine-arm donors came from COV1001, a multicentre, randomized, double-blind, placebo-controlled phase I-IIa trial of Ad26.COV2.S in healthy adults. Blinding of investigators to trial group allocation was maintained during experiments and outcome assessment. Ad26.COV2.S was administered intramuscularly at a dose of 5x10^10 or 1x10^11 viral particles, either as one shot or as two shots given 56 days apart. Participants in the trial were split at random into five groups of five each, receiving low-dose or high-dose Ad26.COV2.S once or twice, or else placebo on both occasions. TCRbeta repertoire sequencing served as the tool for gauging how specific and how broad the SARS-CoV-2-reactive T cell receptors were following Ad26.COV2.S vaccination. A total of approximately 30 samples were included in the TCR-sequenced set, comprising roughly 19 Ad26.COV2.S vaccine recipients, 5 placebo recipients and 8 SARS-CoV-2 convalescent individuals.

The treatment or condition tag for this specimen amounts to: approximately 18 received Ad26.COV2.S at low or high dose, single or two shots; about 5 received placebo; per-sample allocation not given. Repertoires of vaccine and placebo recipients were sequenced from samples collected on day 63 after the first injection. In Cohort 1b, roughly 26 adults aged 18-55 years were enrolled at a single site in Boston, USA, between 29 July and 7 August 2020. Ad26.COV2.S was a replication-incompetent adenovirus type 26 vector expressing a prefusion-stabilized SARS-CoV-2 spike protein from the original Wuhan strain. Details on this clone: The antigen it binds to is not known. Qualities for individual bases were not recorded, and no much larger clone is one base off.

Overall results and qualifications from the work: After vaccination, spike-specific CD8+ and CD4+ T cell responses were reported to show substantial breadth. Compared with placebo recipients, Ad26.COV2.S recipients showed higher spike-specific TCR breadth (P = 0.0014). The study was not powered to compare responses between vaccine doses or regimens. Vaccine and placebo recipients had similar non-spike TCR breadth, a finding consistent with the vaccine containing only spike. The authors noted that the TCR breadth and depth analyses may have underestimated total T cell responses.

Between the V and J ends, shortened by 3 bases and 1 base respectively, the junction contains 11 bases. Looking up the germline V gene yields CDR1 MGHDK and CDR2 SYGVNS. CDR3 length: 15 amino acids, cysteine to phenylalanine. The only DNA kept is the CDR3, 45 bases in frame from the first base. The immunoSEQ Assay was used to sequence TCRbeta CDR3 regions. After extraction, genomic DNA underwent amplification by bias-controlled multiplex PCR, followed by high-throughput sequencing. The paper's data handling went like this. To quantify the absolute abundance of every unique TCRbeta CDR3 region, sequences were collapsed and filtered. Usable DNA was measured by amplifying reference genes present in all nucleated cells, and TCRbeta template counts were normalized to that usable DNA to estimate T cell fraction. Repertoire TCRs were annotated as SARS-CoV-2-specific when V gene, CDR3 amino acid sequence and J gene were exactly matched to a known reactive TCR set. The reference SARS-CoV-2 TCR set came from MIRA and was filtered for enrichment in COVID-19-positive ImmuneCODE repertoires, removing public or cross-reactive TCRs. Using the MIRA antigens, annotated TCRs were further analysed by specific ORF or by position within an ORF. Breadth was defined as annotated unique rearrangements over total unique productive rearrangements; depth was the summed frequency of those rearrangements. Group comparisons of TCR breadth used two-sided Wilcoxon rank-sum tests. In its TCRdb copy, this immuneACCESS table keeps in-frame sequences only and misses some clones. Where compared with another copy, unresolved V genes explain less than half of these, and the others have no known cause. V and J calls and clone size are as listed in that table; D and trimming were resolved from the DNA. This sample has over 400,000 clones in its table, and 89% of those were observed once. Approximately 2.5% of the sample goes to the ten largest clones.

Sequenced material: peripheral blood, taken in a trial of Ad26.COV2.S vaccine versus placebo. The chain links TRBV25-1 with TRBJ2-3; the D gene assignment is ambiguous. The clonotype comes from a person between 18 and 60 years old who received the Ad26.COV2.S COVID-19 vaccine or a placebo. CDR3 reads: CASSDPRSGTDTQYF. The sequence in DNA is TGTGCCAGCAGTGACCCCCGGAGCGGCACAGATACGCAGTATTTT.